This T cell receptor beta chain was documented in a study of blood T cell repertoires in COVID-19. About the study: Donors in the United States, Italy and Spain gave samples during acute or convalescent COVID-19. PBMCs, B-cell-depleted T cells, or T cells were the source of the cDNA or gDNA that made up the material.

In the authors' workflow: Amplification with reference gene primers provided the estimates of nucleated cell counts. The table came from immunoSEQ multiplex PCR; TCRdb's copy has only in-frame clones and leaves some out. The V and J calls and clone size are taken from that table; D and trimming were inferred from the DNA. The sample lists about 100,000 clones; about 80% were seen once. Germline V gene lookup returns CDR1 SEHNR and CDR2 FQNEAQ (reference sequence). The CDR3 contains 15 residues. Trimming shortened V by 4 bases and J by 1 base, and 13 bases separated the two germline ends. Sequenced: peripheral blood. This receptor was taken from a man aged 65 to 79 with active or convalescent COVID-19. The V call is TRBV7-9, the J call TRBJ1-1; tentative D call: TRBD1 (6 bases). The CDR3 region has the DNA TGTGCCAGCAGCTCAAGAACGGACAGGAACACTGAAGCTTTCTTT. Protein: CASSSRTDRNTEAFF.